This T cell receptor beta chain emerged from a study of cytomegalovirus exposure and HLA in healthy donors. PCR primers comprised 60 Vbeta and 13 Jbeta primers. Data came from immunoSEQ multiplex PCR; TCRdb stores just in-frame clones and leaves some out. The sample lists 100,000 to 150,000 clones; about 82% were seen once. General study findings and limits: Cytomegalovirus-associated TCR beta chains were listed, numbering some 180.

Of note for this clone: Its antigen is undetermined.

Material for sequencing was PBMCs. This sequence was found in a man in his fifties in good health and CMV-seronegative.

The CDR3 reads CASSLPDFGEDTQYF. The CDR3 bases are TGTGCCAGCAGCTTGCCGGACTTCGGGGAGGATACGCAGTATTTT. The J gene is TRBJ2-3, the V gene TRBV5-4; D possibly corresponds to TRBD2 (5 bases). Germline V CDR1 and CDR2: SGHNT, YYREEE (reference sequence). The CDR3 consists of 15 residues. V was trimmed by 1 base and J by 6 bases, leaving 15 bases between them. Full variable domain (missing parts from reference TRBV5-4 and TRBJ2-3): ETGVTQSPTHLIKTRGQQVTLRCSSQSGHNTVSWYQQALGQGPQFIFQYYREEENGRGNFPPRFSGLQFPNYSSELNVNALELDDSALYLCASSLPDFGEDTQYFGPGTRLTVL.